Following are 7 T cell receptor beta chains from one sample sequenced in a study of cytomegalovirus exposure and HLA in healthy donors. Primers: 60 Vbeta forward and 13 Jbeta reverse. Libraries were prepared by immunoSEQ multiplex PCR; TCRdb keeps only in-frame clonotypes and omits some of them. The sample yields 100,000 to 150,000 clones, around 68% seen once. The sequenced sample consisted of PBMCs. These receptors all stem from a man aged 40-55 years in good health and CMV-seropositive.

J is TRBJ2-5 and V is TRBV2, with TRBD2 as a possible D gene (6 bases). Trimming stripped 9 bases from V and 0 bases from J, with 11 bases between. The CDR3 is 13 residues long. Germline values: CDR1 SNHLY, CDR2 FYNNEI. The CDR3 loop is CARGLQYQETQYF. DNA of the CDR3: TGTGCCAGGGGACTTCAGTACCAAGAGACCCAGTACTTC.

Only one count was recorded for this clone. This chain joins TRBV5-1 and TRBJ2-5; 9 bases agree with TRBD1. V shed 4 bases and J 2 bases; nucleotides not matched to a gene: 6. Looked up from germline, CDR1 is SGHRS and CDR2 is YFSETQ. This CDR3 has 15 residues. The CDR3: CASSPDRGTQETQYF. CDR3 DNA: TGCGCCAGCAGCCCGGACAGGGGTACGCAAGAGACCCAGTACTTC.

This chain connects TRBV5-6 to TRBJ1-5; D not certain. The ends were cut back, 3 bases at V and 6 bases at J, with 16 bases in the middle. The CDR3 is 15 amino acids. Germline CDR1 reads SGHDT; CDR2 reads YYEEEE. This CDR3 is CASSSSWAAFQPQHF. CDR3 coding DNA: TGTGCCAGCAGCTCTTCTTGGGCCGCATTTCAGCCCCAGCATTTT.

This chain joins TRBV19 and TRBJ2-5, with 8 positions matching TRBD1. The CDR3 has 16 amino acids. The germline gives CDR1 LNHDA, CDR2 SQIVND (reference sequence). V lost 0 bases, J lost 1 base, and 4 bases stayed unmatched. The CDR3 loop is CASSIDPTGGQETQYF. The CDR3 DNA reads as TGTGCCAGTAGTATAGATCCTACAGGGGGCCAAGAGACCCAGTACTTC.

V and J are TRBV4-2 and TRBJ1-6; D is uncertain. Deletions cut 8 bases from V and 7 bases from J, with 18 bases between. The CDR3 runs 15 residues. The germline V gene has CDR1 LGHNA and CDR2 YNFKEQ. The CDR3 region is CASSHTENQNSPLHF. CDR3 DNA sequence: TGTGCCAGCTCCCACACAGAGAATCAGAATTCACCCCTCCACTTT.

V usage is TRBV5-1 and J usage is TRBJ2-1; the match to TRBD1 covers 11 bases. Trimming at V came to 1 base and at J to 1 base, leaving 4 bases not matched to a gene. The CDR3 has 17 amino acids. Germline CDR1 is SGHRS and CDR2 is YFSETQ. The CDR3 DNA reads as TGCGCCAGCAGCTTGAGGGGACAGGGGGGTTCCTACAATGAGCAGTTCTTC. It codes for CASSLRGQGGSYNEQFF.

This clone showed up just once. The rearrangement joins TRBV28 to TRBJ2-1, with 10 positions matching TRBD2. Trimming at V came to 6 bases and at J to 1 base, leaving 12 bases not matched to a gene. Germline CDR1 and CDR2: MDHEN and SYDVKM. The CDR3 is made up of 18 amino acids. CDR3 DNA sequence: TGTGCCAGCAGCGGACTAGCGGACTCCGGCGGGTCCTACAATGAGCAGTTCTTC. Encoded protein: CASSGLADSGGSYNEQFF. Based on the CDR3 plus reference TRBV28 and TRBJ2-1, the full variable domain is DVKVTQSSRYLVKRTGEKVFLECVQDMDHENMFWYRQDPGLGLRLIYFSYDVKMKEKGDIPEGYSVSREKKERFSLILESASTNQTSMYLCASSGLADSGGSYNEQFFGPGTRLTVL.